The next 13 T cell receptor beta chains were all read from a single sample in a study of blood T cell repertoires in COVID-19. Method: immunoSEQ multiplex PCR; TCRdb's copy keeps in-frame clones and lacks some. The sample gives 300,000 to 400,000 clones, about 86% of which show up once; 7.1% is in the top ten. Sequencing was done on a sample of peripheral blood. These receptor sequences come from a woman aged 55-75 years with COVID-19, enrolled during active disease.

The V and J genes are TRBV10-3 and TRBJ1-1, with D perhaps matching TRBD1 (6 bases). CDR3 length equals 15 residues. Germline values: CDR1 ENHRY, CDR2 SYGVKD. Trimming cost V 0 bases and J 0 bases, with 8 bases left between them. The CDR3, as DNA: TGTGCCATCAGTGAGTCGCAGGGGATGAACACTGAAGCTTTCTTT. It is translated as CAISESQGMNTEAFF.

The rearrangement joins TRBV7-8 to TRBJ1-5; D is undetermined. Germline lookup yields CDR1 SGHVS and CDR2 FQNEAQ. The CDR3 is 14 amino acids. V lost 1 base, J lost 0 bases, and 4 bases lay in between. The CDR3 protein is CASSLGNSNQPQHF. CDR3 sequence (DNA): TGTGCCAGCAGCTTAGGTAATAGCAATCAGCCCCAGCATTTT.

The rearrangement links TRBV7-9 to TRBJ2-5; TRBD2 agrees at 9 bases. CDR1 SEHNR and CDR2 FQNEAQ come from the germline V gene (reference sequence). V trimming: 5 bases; J trimming: 1 base; junction bases outside the gene matches: 5. The CDR3 contains 15 residues. The CDR3 sequence is CASSHSGGFQETQYF. CDR3 in DNA: TGTGCCAGCAGCCATAGCGGGGGCTTCCAAGAGACCCAGTACTTC.

J is TRBJ2-2 and V is TRBV27; TRBD2 matches at 7 bases. The CDR3 runs 14 residues. Looked up from germline, CDR1 is MNHEY and CDR2 is SMNVEV (reference sequence). The J segment lost 7 bases and the V segment lost 2 bases, leaving 4 bases of the junction unmatched. As DNA, the CDR3 is TGTGCCAGCAGTTTAGTGGGGGGGAACGGGGAGCTGTTTTTT. It translates to CASSLVGGNGELFF.

This clone was recorded only once. The chain employs TRBV3-1 (or the pseudogene TRBV3-2) and TRBJ2-5; D unclear. Germline values: CDR1 LGHDT, CDR2 YNNKEL (reference sequence). V was pared by 0 bases and J by 5 bases, with 7 bases between. The CDR3 consists of 13 residues. The CDR3 spells CASSQDLVETQYF. Written as DNA, the CDR3 is TGTGCCAGCAGCCAAGATCTTGTGGAGACCCAGTACTTC.

V and J are TRBV6-2 or TRBV6-3 and TRBJ1-3; D is possibly TRBD1 (5 bases). In germline, CDR1 is MNHEY, CDR2 SVGEGT. The CDR3 covers 13 residues. V lost 0 bases and J 10 bases, leaving 10 bases between the germline ends. The CDR3 sequence is CASSYSPDITIYF. CDR3 sequence (DNA): TGTGCCAGCAGTTACTCTCCGGACATTACCATATATTTT.

The rearrangement uses TRBV27 and TRBJ1-6; 7 bases are a match to TRBD1. The CDR3 spans 14 residues. CDR1 and CDR2 (germline): MNHEY, SMNVEV (reference sequence). V lost 2 bases to trimming and J lost 7 bases; unmatched junction nucleotides: 2. CDR3: CASSLGQANSPLHF. CDR3 in DNA: TGTGCCAGCAGTTTAGGACAGGCCAATTCACCCCTCCACTTT.

The chain recombines TRBV11-2 with TRBJ2-6, with no clear D. CDR1 and CDR2 from the germline V gene are SGHAT and FQNNGV. Between the trimmed V and J ends, which lost 4 bases and 4 bases, there was a span of 23 bases. CDR3 size: 19 residues. The chain's CDR3 is CASSSVKASRVSGANVLTF. The CDR3 nucleotides are TGTGCCAGCAGCTCGGTAAAAGCGAGCAGAGTTTCCGGGGCCAACGTCCTGACTTTC.

The genes are TRBV19 and TRBJ1-5; D not certain. Trimming cost V 3 bases and J 2 bases, with 11 bases left between them. The CDR3 consists of 15 residues. Germline V gene data show CDR1 as LNHDA and CDR2 as SQIVND (reference sequence). CDR3 coding DNA: TGTGCCAGTAGTATCTCGGGAGCCGGCAATCAGCCCCAGCATTTT. Its translation: CASSISGAGNQPQHF. Variable domain in full (rest from reference TRBV19 and TRBJ1-5): DGGITQSPKYLFRKEGQNVTLSCEQNLNHDAMYWYRQDPGQGLRLIYYSQIVNDFQKGDIAEGYSVSREKKESFPLTVTSAQKNPTAFYLCASSISGAGNQPQHFGDGTRLSIL.

This clone was detected once. The rearrangement links TRBV7-9 to TRBJ2-3; possibly TRBD2 for D (6 bases). From germline, CDR1 is SEHNR and CDR2 FQNEAQ (reference sequence). The CDR3 consists of 15 residues. Between the trimmed V and J ends, which lost 2 bases and 2 bases, there was a span of 11 bases. The CDR3 DNA sequence: TGTGCCAGCAGCTTAAGGCGGGGTTACACAGATACGCAGTATTTT. Translated, it gives CASSLRRGYTDTQYF. Using reference TRBV7-9 and TRBJ2-3 for the parts outside the CDR3, the full variable domain is DTGVSQNPRHKITKRGQNVTFRCDPISEHNRLYWYRQTLGQGPEFLTYFQNEAQLEKSRLLSDRFSAERPKGSFSTLEIQRTEQGDSAMYLCASSLRRGYTDTQYFGPGTRLTVL.

This chain links TRBV19 with TRBJ2-3; 9 bases map to TRBD2. CDR3 length: 15 amino acids. The junction had 13 bases not matched to a gene; V was cut back by 7 bases and J by 8 bases. The V gene's germline CDR1 is LNHDA and CDR2 SQIVND (reference sequence). The DNA of the CDR3 is TGTGCCAGTAAATGGCGGGGGGGCTCCTCGGTTACGCAGTATTTT. Encoded protein: CASKWRGGSSVTQYF.

V and J are TRBV19 and TRBJ2-1; perhaps TRBD1 as D (5 bases). V gave up 1 base and J gave up 5 bases, with 15 bases separating them. CDR1 LNHDA and CDR2 SQIVND come from the germline V gene (reference sequence). The length of the CDR3 is 16 residues. Here the CDR3 DNA reads TGTGCCAGTAGTATAGGGGCGGCAGGGCGAAACAATGAGCAGTTCTTC. This translates into CASSIGAAGRNNEQFF.

With regard to this clone: At one end, the junction sequence differs from germline, possibly due to a read error. The genes are TRBV3-1 (or the pseudogene TRBV3-2) and TRBJ1-6, with a weak D call TRBD1 (5 bases). CDR3 length equals 14 residues. Per germline, CDR1 LGHDT and CDR2 YNNKEL (reference sequence). In nucleotides, the CDR3 is TGTGCCAGCAGTCAAGGACGGGGGAGGGCACCCCTCCACTTT. Amino acids: CASSQGRGRAPLHF.